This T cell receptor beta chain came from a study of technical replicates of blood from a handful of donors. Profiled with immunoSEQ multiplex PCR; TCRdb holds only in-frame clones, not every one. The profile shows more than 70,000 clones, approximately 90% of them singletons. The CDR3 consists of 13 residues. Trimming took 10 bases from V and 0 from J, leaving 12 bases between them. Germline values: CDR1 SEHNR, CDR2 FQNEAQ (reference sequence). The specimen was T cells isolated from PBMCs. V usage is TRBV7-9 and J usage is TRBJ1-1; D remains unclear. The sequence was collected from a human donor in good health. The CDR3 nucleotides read TGTGCCACCCAACAGTCTTTGAACACTGAAGCTTTCTTT. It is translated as CATQQSLNTEAFF.